These 19 T cell receptor beta chains share one sample of origin, sequenced in a study of beta chain features in type 1 diabetes. Every bit of the isolated RNA underwent reverse transcription, so sequencing read expressed TCRB transcripts. The table came from immunoSEQ multiplex PCR; TCRdb's copy has only in-frame clones and leaves some out. Among roughly 120,000 clones, approximately 37% were seen once, and the ten largest hold roughly 0.07%. The sequencing input was stem cell memory CD4+ T cells from blood. Receptors originate from a woman between 18 and 29 years old in good health.

The rearrangement joins TRBV29-1 to TRBJ2-2; the match to TRBD1 covers 9 bases. V shed 6 bases, J shed 1 base, and the junction held 6 bases outside the gene matches. The germline gives CDR1 SQVTM, CDR2 ANQGSEA. The CDR3 length is 15 residues. CDR3 in amino acids: CSVPDRGMNTGELFF. CDR3 bases: TGCAGCGTACCTGACAGGGGGATGAACACCGGGGAGCTGTTTTTT.

This clone was seen a handful of times. V usage is TRBV11-2 and J usage is TRBJ2-2, with D possibly TRBD2 on 6 matching bases. Trimming stripped 2 bases from V and 4 bases from J, with 11 bases between. The CDR3 totals 15 residues. Germline V gene sequence: CDR1 SGHAT, CDR2 FQNNGV. CDR3 in DNA: TGTGCCAGCAGCTTAAAGTGGGACTCCACCGGGGAGCTGTTTTTT. This translates into CASSLKWDSTGELFF.

The gene calls are TRBV5-1 and TRBJ2-2, with D uncertain. Germline V gives CDR1 SGHRS, CDR2 YFSETQ. The CDR3 is 13 residues long. With 0 bases removed from V and 6 bases from J, the gap between germline ends came to 6 bases. CDR3 loop: CASSLVRAGELFF. CDR3 bases: TGCGCCAGCAGCTTGGTACGGGCCGGGGAGCTGTTTTTT.

The gene calls are TRBV28 and TRBJ1-3; D is perhaps TRBD1 (6 bases). Trimming removed 3 bases from V and 4 bases from J, with 19 bases in between. The germline gives CDR1 MDHEN, CDR2 SYDVKM. The CDR3 has 17 amino acids. In DNA form, the CDR3 reads TGTGCCAGCAGTTTGAGCGCCGCAGGGGCGCGGGGAAACACCATATATTTT. It specifies CASSLSAAGARGNTIYF.

This clone was seen a few times. The V and J genes are TRBV6-5 and TRBJ1-2; 7 bases are shared with TRBD1. CDR1 is MNHEY and CDR2 is SVGAGI in the germline V gene. This CDR3 has 14 residues. The junction had 5 bases not matched to a gene; V was cut back by 6 bases and J by 1 base. The DNA of the CDR3 is TGTGCCAGCAGGCGGGACAGAATTAACTATGGCTACACCTTC. This gives the protein CASRRDRINYGYTF.

This clone was detected a few times. The chain is built from TRBV5-1 and TRBJ1-2, with TRBD1 matching over 7 bases. Per germline, CDR1 SGHRS and CDR2 YFSETQ. The CDR3 consists of 12 residues. Trimming removed 4 bases from V and 7 bases from J; junction bases left unmatched: 4. CDR3 in amino acids: CASSRQGSGYTF. As DNA, the CDR3 is TGCGCCAGCAGCAGACAGGGATCTGGCTACACCTTC.

This chain joins TRBV5-1 and TRBJ2-3; a possible D gene is TRBD1 (6 bases). From germline, CDR1 is SGHRS and CDR2 YFSETQ. The CDR3 sequence is 14 residues long. The V end was cut by 4 bases, the J end by 4 bases, with 13 bases between. The CDR3 DNA follows: TGCGCCAGCAGCATCGGACAGTTGGCAGATACGCAGTATTTT. Protein product: CASSIGQLADTQYF.

The chain couples TRBV19 to TRBJ1-5; TRBD1 might be the D (5 bases). The V gene lost 3 bases and the J gene lost 5 bases, with 14 bases spanning the gap. The CDR3 contains 15 residues. Germline V gives CDR1 LNHDA, CDR2 SQIVND (reference sequence). This chain's CDR3 is CASSIRGGNYQPQHF. CDR3 coding DNA: TGTGCCAGTAGTATTAGGGGCGGGAATTATCAGCCCCAGCATTTT.

The chain recombines TRBV7-2 with TRBJ2-3; 9 bases fit TRBD2. Germline assignment: CDR1 SGHTA and CDR2 FQGNSA. V lost 8 bases to trimming and J lost 5 bases; unmatched junction nucleotides: 11. CDR3 length equals 15 residues. The CDR3 sequence: CASRRISTSGDTQYF. Here the CDR3 DNA reads TGTGCCAGCCGCCGGATATCGACTAGCGGAGATACGCAGTATTTT.

This clone has only a few counts. The gene calls are TRBV7-2 and TRBJ2-7; 9 bases agree with TRBD1. The germline CDR1 and CDR2 sequences are SGHTA and FQGNSA. J was trimmed by 4 bases and V by 5 bases; bases with no gene match: 3. This CDR3 spans 13 amino acids. CDR3 in DNA: TGTGCCAGCAGCCGGGACAGGGTTTACGAGCAGTACTTC. It translates to CASSRDRVYEQYF.

The chain's CDR3 is CASSQEDRGRETQYF. Written as DNA, the CDR3 is TGCGCCAGCAGCCAAGAAGACAGGGGGAGGGAGACCCAGTACTTC. The chain couples TRBV4-1 to TRBJ2-5; 9 bases line up with TRBD1. The CDR3 covers 15 residues. Germline trimming cut 0 bases from V and 5 bases from J; bases unmatched to any gene: 4. CDR1 is MGHRA, CDR2 YSYEKL, per germline.

This rearrangement joins TRBV11-2 to TRBJ2-1; possible D gene TRBD2, 6 bases. The V end was cut by 2 bases, the J end by 2 bases, with 19 bases between. The V gene's germline CDR1 is SGHAT and CDR2 FQNNGV. This CDR3 is 18 amino acids long. In nucleotides, the CDR3 is TGTGCCAGCAGCTTAACCCGACTGGCGGGACCTCCCTACAATGAGCAGTTCTTC. Translated: CASSLTRLAGPPYNEQFF.

The chain couples TRBV6-5 to TRBJ2-3; D perhaps matches TRBD2 (6 bases). The CDR3 consists of 13 residues. Germline V lookup: CDR1 MNHEY, CDR2 SVGAGI. V was trimmed by 4 bases and J by 6 bases, leaving 11 bases between them. The DNA of the CDR3 is TGTGCCAGCAGTTCCGGGACTGAGGATACGCAGTATTTT. This translates into CASSSGTEDTQYF.

V and J are TRBV19 and TRBJ1-6, with 7 bases aligning to TRBD1. The V segment lost 4 bases and the J segment 7 bases; nucleotides outside the gene matches: 4. The germline gives CDR1 LNHDA, CDR2 SQIVND (reference sequence). The CDR3 has 14 amino acids. CDR3 region: CASSTRDRNSPLHF. For the CDR3, the DNA is TGTGCCAGTAGTACCCGGGACAGAAATTCACCCCTCCACTTT.

The J gene is TRBJ2-3, the V gene TRBV9; unclear D gene. The CDR3 is made up of 12 amino acids. Deletions cut 2 bases from V and 5 bases from J, with 6 bases between. Germline lookup yields CDR1 SGDLS and CDR2 YYNGEE. CDR3 region: CASSVTLDTQYF. The CDR3 nucleotides read TGTGCCAGCAGCGTGACATTAGATACGCAGTATTTT.

CDR3 DNA sequence: TGTGCCAGTATAAAAGGACAGGGTTTCTTCACTGAAGCTTTCTTT. Translation gives CASIKGQGFFTEAFF. The chain is built from TRBV19 and TRBJ1-1; TRBD1 matches at 8 bases. Per the germline V gene, CDR1 is LNHDA and CDR2 is SQIVND (reference sequence). Trimming cost V 7 bases and J 4 bases; bases outside gene matches: 11. The CDR3 totals 15 residues. Together with reference TRBV19 and TRBJ1-1, the CDR3 gives the full variable domain: DGGITQSPKYLFRKEGQNVTLSCEQNLNHDAMYWYRQDPGQGLRLIYYSQIVNDFQKGDIAEGYSVSREKKESFPLTVTSAQKNPTAFYLCASIKGQGFFTEAFFGQGTRLTVV.

This clone was observed a few times. This CDR3 reads CASSLPDEQYF. The CDR3 nucleotides are TGTGCCAGCAGCTTACCTGACGAGCAGTACTTC. This chain links TRBV7-2 with TRBJ2-7; no firm D call. The CDR3 consists of 11 residues. Germline assignment: CDR1 SGHTA and CDR2 FQGNSA. Trimming took off 2 bases at V and 5 bases at J, with 4 bases between the two ends.

The chain employs TRBV5-5 and TRBJ2-3; the D gene is possibly TRBD1 (6 bases). CDR1 and CDR2 from the germline V gene are SGHKS and YYEKEE (reference sequence). V lost 3 bases and J lost 10, with 15 bases in between. The CDR3 runs 13 residues. In nucleotides, the CDR3 is TGTGCCAGCAGCTCCTGGACAGACCGACCGCAGTATTTT. Translated, it gives CASSSWTDRPQYF.

V usage is TRBV10-3 and J usage is TRBJ2-3, with 7 bases identical to TRBD2. The ends lost 10 bases at V and 2 bases at J; junction bases unmatched: 12. Germline V gene lookup returns CDR1 ENHRY and CDR2 SYGVKD. The CDR3 runs 15 residues. The CDR3 region has the DNA TGTGCCACCTCCCCTAGGGCGGGAGACACAGATACGCAGTATTTT. It is translated as CATSPRAGDTDTQYF.